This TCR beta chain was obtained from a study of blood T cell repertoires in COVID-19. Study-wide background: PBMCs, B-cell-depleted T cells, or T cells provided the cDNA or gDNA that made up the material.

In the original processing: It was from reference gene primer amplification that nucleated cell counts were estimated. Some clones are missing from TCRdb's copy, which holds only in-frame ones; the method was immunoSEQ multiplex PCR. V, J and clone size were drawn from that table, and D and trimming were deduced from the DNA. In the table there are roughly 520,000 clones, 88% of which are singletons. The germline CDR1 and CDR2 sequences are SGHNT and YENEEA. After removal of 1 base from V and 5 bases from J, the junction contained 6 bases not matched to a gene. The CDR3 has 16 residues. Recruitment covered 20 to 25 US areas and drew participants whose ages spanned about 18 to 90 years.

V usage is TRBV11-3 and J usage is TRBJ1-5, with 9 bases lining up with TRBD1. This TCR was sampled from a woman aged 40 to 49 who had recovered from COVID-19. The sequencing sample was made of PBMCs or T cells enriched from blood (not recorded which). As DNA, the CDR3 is TGTGCCAGCAGCTTAGGGGGGACAGGGATCGATCAGCCCCAGCATTTT. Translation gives CASSLGGTGIDQPQHF.